This entry describes one T cell receptor (beta chain). Its antigen remains unidentified. The CDR3 sequence is 16 residues long. The germline V gene has CDR1 SGHVS and CDR2 FQNEAQ. V was clipped by 5 bases and J by 3 bases, with 18 bases between them. A second about 7 to 12 cycle PCR used barcoded and J-beta primers. From the 5' RACE reads, TCRdb called clonotypes with MiXCR, one entry per CDR3 protein. The sample shows about 640,000 distinct CDR3 sequences, 40% to 45% of them seen only once. The sample belongs to a study of blood T cells in healthy people across ages. Study-level background: Per two T cells, template switching captured roughly one barcoded beta molecule. Broader study findings: The unknown donor CMV status may have confounded expanded clonotype changes. Naive T cell percentage showed a strong correlation with the diversity of TCR beta.

Each of the donors had approximately 10 milliliters of peripheral blood drawn into EDTA-treated Vacutainer tubes. The rearrangement joins TRBV7-8 to TRBJ2-3, with D tentatively TRBD1 (6 bases). The clonotype comes from an elderly man in good health. The material sequenced was blood. CDR3 region: CASSPLSLGATDTQYF. The CDR3 DNA reads TGTGCCAGCAGCCCCCTGTCACTGGGGGCGACAGATACGCAGTATTTT.